This T cell receptor (beta chain) was sequenced during a study of T cell changes during pregnancy in multiple sclerosis. This CDR3 region has 17 residues. V was trimmed by 1 base and J by 5 bases, leaving 18 bases between them. Per the germline V gene, CDR1 is SGHVS and CDR2 is FQNEAQ. Only in-frame clones appear in the TCRdb table, and some are missing; sequencing was by immunoSEQ multiplex PCR. The sample records tens of thousands of clones, approximately 91% being singletons. The sequencing used peripheral blood, collected before pregnancy. This clonotype was sampled from a female donor with multiple sclerosis, enrolled in a pregnancy study. V and J are TRBV7-8 and TRBJ1-5; tentative D call: TRBD1 (6 bases). CDR3 protein: CASSLVRLGAFHQPQHF. CDR3 coding DNA: TGTGCCAGCAGCTTAGTGAGGTTGGGGGCCTTCCATCAGCCCCAGCATTTT.